These 13 T cell receptor beta chains share one sample of origin, sequenced in a study of T cell responses to AZD1222 COVID-19 vaccine. This table comes from immunoSEQ multiplex PCR, and its TCRdb copy is limited to in-frame clones, with some not included. The sample shows 150,000 to 200,000 clones, about 90% of them seen only once. The sample in question was peripheral blood, obtained 28 days after the second dose of the MenACWY control vaccine. These receptor sequences come from an adult who received the MenACWY meningococcal vaccine as a control.

Only one count was recorded for this clone. Other nucleotide sequences in the sample specify the same CDR3. V usage is TRBV6-5 and J usage is TRBJ1-1; unclear D gene. V was shortened by 6 bases and J by 1 base, with 9 bases between the two germline ends. Germline V lookup: CDR1 MNHEY, CDR2 SVGAGI. The CDR3 is made up of 13 amino acids. The CDR3 protein is CASRLTQNTEAFF. In DNA, the CDR3 is TGTGCCAGCAGGCTGACTCAGAACACTGAAGCTTTCTTT.

The chain joins TRBV19 to TRBJ1-3; unclear D gene. Germline CDR1 LNHDA, CDR2 SQIVND (reference sequence). The CDR3 length is 15 residues. Trimming took off 9 bases at V and 0 bases at J, with 15 bases between the two ends. CDR3 DNA sequence: TGTGCCAGCGTTATGCCCCGACCCTCTGGAAACACCATATATTTT. Translating gives CASVMPRPSGNTIYF.

The rearrangement uses TRBV29-1 and TRBJ2-5, with a tentative D call TRBD2 (5 bases). CDR1 is SQVTM and CDR2 is ANQGSEA in the germline V gene. The CDR3 is 13 amino acids. V lost 6 bases, J lost 5 bases, and 16 bases lay in between. The CDR3 DNA sequence: TGCAGCGTAAAACTAGTGGCGTTGGAGACCCAGTACTTC. It encodes CSVKLVALETQYF.

The chain joins TRBV12-5 to TRBJ1-2; TRBD1 matches at 7 bases. CDR1 LGHNT and CDR2 FRNRAP come from the germline V gene. This CDR3 spans 19 amino acids. Trimming at V came to 1 base and at J to 4 bases, leaving 18 bases not matched to a gene. CDR3 DNA: TGTGCTAGTGGTTTGGCCCTCGGGACAGAACAAATAAGGGGCTATGGCTACACCTTC. Its translation: CASGLALGTEQIRGYGYTF.

CDR3 region: CASSGGQGLRNQPQHF. The CDR3 region has the DNA TGTGCCAGCAGTGGGGGACAGGGCCTTAGAAATCAGCCCCAGCATTTT. The V call is TRBV6-1, the J call TRBJ1-5, with 9 bases lining up with TRBD1. With 4 bases clipped from V and 4 bases from J, the junction kept 8 bases outside the gene matches. The CDR3 totals 16 residues. Germline V gene data show CDR1 as MNHNS and CDR2 as SASEGT.

This chain links TRBV2 with TRBJ1-2; the D gene is possibly TRBD1 (5 bases). Per the germline V gene, CDR1 is SNHLY and CDR2 is FYNNEI. The V end lost 4 bases, the J end lost 8 bases, and 14 bases lay between the germline ends. The CDR3 spans 13 residues. The CDR3 loop is CASSVGTFGGYTF. The CDR3 DNA reads as TGTGCCAGCAGTGTAGGGACTTTCGGGGGCTACACCTTC.

The chain carries TRBV5-4 and TRBJ2-2, with D perhaps matching TRBD1 or TRBD2 (6 bases each). The V end lost 0 bases, the J end lost 3 bases, and 9 bases lay between the germline ends. CDR3 size: 15 residues. CDR1 is SGHNT and CDR2 is YYREEE in the germline V gene (reference sequence). CDR3: CASSLAGAHTGELFF. DNA of the CDR3: TGTGCCAGCAGCTTGGCGGGGGCGCACACCGGGGAGCTGTTTTTT. Full variable domain (remainder filled in from reference TRBV5-4 and TRBJ2-2): ETGVTQSPTHLIKTRGQQVTLRCSSQSGHNTVSWYQQALGQGPQFIFQYYREEENGRGNFPPRFSGLQFPNYSSELNVNALELDDSALYLCASSLAGAHTGELFFGEGSRLTVL.

With respect to this clone: This specimen includes other DNA sequences encoding the same CDR3. The genes are TRBV14 and TRBJ2-7; 16 bases fit TRBD2. V lost 4 bases to trimming and J lost 4 bases; unmatched junction nucleotides: 4. The CDR3 runs to 16 residues. Germline-derived CDR1 and CDR2 are SGHDN and FVKESK. The CDR3 DNA follows: TGTGCCAGCAGCCCGGGACTAGCGGGAGGGCCTTACGAGCAGTACTTC. Translated, it gives CASSPGLAGGPYEQYF.

This clone appeared a single time. The V gene is TRBV6-2 or TRBV6-3, the J gene TRBJ2-1, with D possibly being TRBD2 (6 bases). CDR1 MNHEY and CDR2 SVGEGT come from the germline V gene. V lost 5 bases and J 6 bases, leaving 17 bases between the germline ends. The CDR3 is 15 amino acids. Written as DNA, the CDR3 is TGTGCCAGCAGTACCCCGGGACTCCTAATCAATGAGCAGTTCTTC. Translated, it gives CASSTPGLLINEQFF.

V is TRBV19 and J is TRBJ2-5; the D is unclear. Between the trimmed V and J ends, which lost 3 bases and 5 bases, there was a span of 10 bases. Germline V CDR1 and CDR2: LNHDA, SQIVND (reference sequence). The CDR3 runs to 13 residues. This CDR3 reads CASSISLGETQYF. Written as DNA, the CDR3 is TGTGCCAGTAGTATTTCCTTGGGGGAGACCCAGTACTTC.

The chain joins TRBV7-8 to TRBJ2-5, with D unresolved. From germline, CDR1 is SGHVS and CDR2 FQNEAQ. V shed 3 bases and J shed 0 bases, with 11 bases lying between them. The CDR3 covers 15 residues. The CDR3 loop is CASSFRTSYQETQYF. The CDR3 DNA is TGTGCCAGCAGCTTCCGAACTTCGTACCAAGAGACCCAGTACTTC.

This sequence joins TRBV6-6 and TRBJ1-2, with D perhaps matching TRBD1 (6 bases). CDR1 MNHNY and CDR2 SVGAGI come from the germline V gene (reference sequence). Trimming shortened V by 5 bases and J by 6 bases, and 19 bases separated the two germline ends. The CDR3 is 15 amino acids. This CDR3 reads CASSHDRSGGNGYTF. The CDR3 nucleotides are TGTGCCAGCAGTCACGACAGGAGTGGGGGGAATGGCTACACCTTC.

The genes are TRBV30 and TRBJ1-3; D gene uncertain. CDR3 length: 15 residues. Trimming removed 2 bases from V and 9 bases from J, with 20 bases in between. From germline, CDR1 is GTSNPN and CDR2 SVGIG (reference sequence). The CDR3 sequence is CAWSLIGRPEGTIYF. The CDR3 DNA reads TGTGCCTGGAGTCTCATCGGGCGACCCGAGGGCACCATATATTTT.